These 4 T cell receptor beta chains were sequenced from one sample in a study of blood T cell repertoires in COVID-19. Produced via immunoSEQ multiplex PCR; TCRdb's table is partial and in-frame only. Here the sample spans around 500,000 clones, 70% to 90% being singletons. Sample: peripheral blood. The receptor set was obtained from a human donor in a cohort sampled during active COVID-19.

Here the CDR3 DNA reads TGTGCCAGCAGCCAAGATATCCTGGGACTAAACATTCAGTACTTC. Amino acids: CASSQDILGLNIQYF. The chain has TRBV3-1 (or the pseudogene TRBV3-2) and TRBJ2-4, with D tentatively TRBD2 (6 bases). This CDR3 has 15 amino acids. The V gene lost 0 bases and the J gene lost 6 bases, with 12 bases spanning the gap. Germline V lookup: CDR1 LGHDT, CDR2 YNNKEL (reference sequence).

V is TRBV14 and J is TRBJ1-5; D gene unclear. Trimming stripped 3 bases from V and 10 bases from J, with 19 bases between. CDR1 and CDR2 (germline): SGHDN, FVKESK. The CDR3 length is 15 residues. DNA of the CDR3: TGTGCCAGCAGCCACGCCCCTAAGTCCCGTCGACCCCAGCATTTT. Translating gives CASSHAPKSRRPQHF. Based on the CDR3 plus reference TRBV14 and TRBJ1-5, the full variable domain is EAGVTQFPSHSVIEKGQTVTLRCDPISGHDNLYWYRRVMGKEIKFLLHFVKESKQDESGMPNNRFLAERTGGTYSTLKVQPAELEDSGVYFCASSHAPKSRRPQHFGDGTRLSIL.

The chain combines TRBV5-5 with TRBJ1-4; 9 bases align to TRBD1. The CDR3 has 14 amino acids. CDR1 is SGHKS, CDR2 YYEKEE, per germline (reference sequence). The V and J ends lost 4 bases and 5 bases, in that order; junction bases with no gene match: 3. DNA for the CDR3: TGTGCCAGCAGCCACGGACAGGGGAATGAAAAACTGTTTTTT. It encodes CASSHGQGNEKLFF. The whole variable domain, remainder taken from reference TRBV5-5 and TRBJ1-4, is DAGVTQSPTHLIKTRGQQVTLRCSPISGHKSVSWYQQVLGQGPQFIFQYYEKEERGRGNFPDRFSARQFPNYSSELNVNALLLGDSALYLCASSHGQGNEKLFFGSGTQLSVL.

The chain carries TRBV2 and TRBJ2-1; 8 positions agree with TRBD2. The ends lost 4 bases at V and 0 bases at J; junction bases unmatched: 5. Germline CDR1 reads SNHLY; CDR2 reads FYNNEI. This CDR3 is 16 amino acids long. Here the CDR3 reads CASSAIAGSSYNEQFF. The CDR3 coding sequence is TGTGCCAGCAGTGCCATAGCGGGGAGCTCCTACAATGAGCAGTTCTTC.